Listed below are T cell receptor beta chains from one sample, sequenced in a study of regulatory T cells in long-lasting Graves disease. Using its own MiXCR run on the multiplex PCR reads, TCRdb lists one record per CDR3 protein. The repertoire includes around 400,000 distinct CDR3 sequences, roughly 15% of them detected once, and around a fifth sits in the top ten. The specimen was peripheral blood mononuclear cells (PBMCs), collected at new diagnosis, from a patient treated with antithyroid drugs. These receptors were collected from a female donor with Graves disease. CDR3s include the opening cysteine and the closing phenylalanine or tryptophan. Fields, in order: J gene, V gene, CDR3 length, clone size, D gene, CDR3 DNA, CDR3 protein. The D gene is left open where the match is weak. Size is stated for part of the rows, as once, few or many counts, or as a class when the clone is expanded.

TRBJ1-1	TRBV20-1	17	many	NA	TGCAGTGCTAGAGTCGGGGGAGGGGATCTTATGAACACTGAAGCTTTCTTT	CSARVGGGDLMNTEAFF
TRBJ2-2	TRBV5-1	17	many	TRBD1	TGCGCCAGCAGCTTGGTACGGTTGACAGGGGGGACCGGGGAGCTGTTTTTT	CASSLVRLTGGTGELFF
TRBJ2-1	TRBV9	13	NA	TRBD1	TGTGCCACTGGTACAGGGGTCCCGGATGAGCAGTTCTTC	CATGTGVPDEQFF
TRBJ1-5	TRBV28	17	NA	NA	TGTGCCAGCTCACCCCTTCCCCAGGGCAGTAGTAGTCAGCCCCAGCATTTT	CASSPLPQGSSSQPQHF
TRBJ1-2	TRBV5-1	13	many	NA	TGCGCCAGCAGGCCGGGTCCGAGCGGGTACTACACCTTC	CASRPGPSGYYTF
TRBJ2-1	TRBV4-1	17	many	TRBD2	TGCGCCAGCAACTCCGGGACTAGCGGGGGGGCCTACAATGAGCAGTTCTTC	CASNSGTSGGAYNEQFF
TRBJ2-1	TRBV4-3	15	many	NA	TGCGCCAGCAGCCAACGTGTCAGGGCAGGCAATGAGCAGTTCTTC	CASSQRVRAGNEQFF
TRBJ2-1	TRBV11-2	17	NA	TRBD1	TGTGCCAGCAGCTTAGGGGGATACAGGGGCAGGGGCAATGAGCAGTTCTTC	CASSLGGYRGRGNEQFF
TRBJ1-2	TRBV4-1	14	many	NA	TGCGCCAGCAGCCAAGAAGTGCGGGGCTATGGCTACACCTTC	CASSQEVRGYGYTF
TRBJ2-3	TRBV12-5	15	NA	NA	TGTGCTAGTGGTTTGGGTGCTAGCGCGACAGATACGCAGTATTTT	CASGLGASATDTQYF
TRBJ2-3	TRBV5-4	15	few	NA	TGTGCCAGCAGCTTCGATTCGGAGAGCACAGATACGCAGTATTTT	CASSFDSESTDTQYF
TRBJ2-7	TRBV11-2	15	many	NA	TGTGCCAGCAGCTTAGATCTGCCAGGGGTTGCCGAGCAGTACTTC	CASSLDLPGVAEQYF
TRBJ1-5	TRBV27	13	many	NA	TGTGCCAGCAGACCCGTGGGCAATCAGCCCCAGCATTTT	CASRPVGNQPQHF
TRBJ2-1	TRBV20-1	16	few	NA	TGCAGTGCTAGGGGTAGCGGAGCGAGCTCCTACAATGAGCAGTTCTTC	CSARGSGASSYNEQFF
TRBJ1-2	TRBV27	12	few	NA	TGTGCCAGCAGCGATGTTGACAATGGCTACACCTTC	CASSDVDNGYTF
TRBJ1-5	TRBV19	16	few	NA	TGTGCCAGTAGTATTTCTCTGGGGCGCATAGATCAGCCCCAGCATTTT	CASSISLGRIDQPQHF
TRBJ1-1	TRBV20-1	12	many	NA	TGCAGTGCGAGACGGGTGAACACTGAAGCTTTCTTT	CSARRVNTEAFF
TRBJ2-5	TRBV6-1	14	many	TRBD1	TGTGCCAGCAGCGCGGGACAGGGTTGGGAGACCCAGTACTTC	CASSAGQGWETQYF
TRBJ1-3	TRBV27	17	many	NA	TGTGCCAGCAGCCGAATAGGACAGTACGCTTCTGGAAACACCATATATTTT	CASSRIGQYASGNTIYF
TRBJ2-1	TRBV10-3	13	few	TRBD2	TGTGCCATCAGTGCCGGGGGGTCCAATGAGCAGTTCTTC	CAISAGGSNEQFF
TRBJ1-2	TRBV30	12	many	NA	TGTGCCTGGACGGGGGCGGACTATGGCTACACCTTC	CAWTGADYGYTF
TRBJ1-1	TRBV18	12	many	NA	TGTGCCAGCTCACCACCGGGGGGTGAAGCTTTCTTT	CASSPPGGEAFF
TRBJ1-1	TRBV5-5	16	many	NA	TGTGCCAGCAGCTTGGGGGCCAAGGTCTTAGCCACTGAAGCTTTCTTT	CASSLGAKVLATEAFF
TRBJ1-1	TRBV30	13	many	NA	TGTGCCTGGAGTGTACAGAGAGGGGATGAAGCTTTCTTT	CAWSVQRGDEAFF
TRBJ2-2	TRBV27	15	many	NA	TGTGCCAGCAGTTTATCTGTAAAGAACACCGGGGAGCTGTTTTTT	CASSLSVKNTGELFF
TRBJ2-5	TRBV5-1	14	NA	NA	TGCGCCAGCACCCCGCAGGGGTCGGGGGAGACCCAGTACTTC	CASTPQGSGETQYF
TRBJ1-2	TRBV7-9	14	many	TRBD1	TGTGCCAGCAGCCCCGGGACAGGGGTCTATGGCTACACCTTC	CASSPGTGVYGYTF
TRBJ2-3	TRBV6-1	14	many	NA	TGTGCCAGCAGTCCGAAAGGTAGCACAGATACGCAGTATTTT	CASSPKGSTDTQYF
TRBJ2-2	TRBV7-9	14	many	NA	TGTGCCAGCAGCTTAAGGCAGGGACCCGGGGAGCTGTTTTTT	CASSLRQGPGELFF
TRBJ1-5	TRBV28	14	NA	NA	TGTGCCAGCAGCCGTGGGAATAGCAATCAGCCCCAGCATTTT	CASSRGNSNQPQHF
TRBJ2-1	TRBV14	15	many	TRBD1	TGTGCCAGCAGCCAAGTGGCAGGGGGATTCTATGAGCAGTTCTTC	CASSQVAGGFYEQFF
TRBJ2-1	TRBV11-2	14	many	NA	TGTGCCAGCAGCTTAGGGAGTAGCGACAATGAGCAGTTCTTC	CASSLGSSDNEQFF
TRBJ1-2	TRBV12-3/TRBV12-4	14	many	NA	TGTGCCAGCAATACCGACGGCGTTTTCTATGGCTACACCTTC	CASNTDGVFYGYTF
TRBJ2-1	TRBV2	16	many	TRBD2	TGTGCCAGCAGTGATGCGCTAGCGGGGGGTTACAATGAGCAGTTCTTC	CASSDALAGGYNEQFF
TRBJ2-1	TRBV7-6	14	many	NA	TGTGCCAGCAGCCCCGGGCCTGGCAACAATGAGCAGTTCTTC	CASSPGPGNNEQFF
TRBJ2-1	TRBV12-3/TRBV12-4	16	many	TRBD2	TGTGCCAGCAGTTTAGCCCTAGCGGGGGGAAGCTATGAGCAGTTCTTC	CASSLALAGGSYEQFF
TRBJ1-2	TRBV5-1	16	NA	TRBD1	TGCGCCAGCAGCTGGACCGGGACAGAAGCTAACTATGGCTACACCTTC	CASSWTGTEANYGYTF
TRBJ2-3	TRBV10-1	16	NA	TRBD1	TGCGCCAGCAGTGAGTCTCGAGGGGGCGCAACAGATACGCAGTATTTT	CASSESRGGATDTQYF
TRBJ2-4	TRBV11-3	15	many	TRBD1	TGTGCCAGCAGCACAGACGGGACAGGGCAGGACATTCAGTACTTC	CASSTDGTGQDIQYF
TRBJ2-1	TRBV28	15	many	NA	TGTGCCAGCAGTTTATCCCAGGGGGGGGTGAATGAGCAGTTCTTC	CASSLSQGGVNEQFF
TRBJ2-3	TRBV7-9	16	NA	TRBD2	TGTGCCAGCAGCCCAACTAGCGGGGGAATCACAGATACGCAGTATTTT	CASSPTSGGITDTQYF
TRBJ2-3	TRBV2	15	many	TRBD2	TGTGCCAGCAAGTTAGCGGGAGGGGACACAGATACGCAGTATTTT	CASKLAGGDTDTQYF
TRBJ2-7	TRBV19	15	few	NA	TGTGCCAGTAGTCCGGGGACGGGGCTGGTTCTCGAGCAGTACTTC	CASSPGTGLVLEQYF
TRBJ2-2	TRBV3-1	18	NA	TRBD2	TGTGCCAGCCGCCAAGATTCTAGCGGGGGGCCCAACACCGGGGAGCTGTTTTTT	CASRQDSSGGPNTGELFF
TRBJ1-1	TRBV20-1	14	many	NA	TGCAGTGCTCCGGGTCAGATAATGAGCACTGAAGCTTTCTTT	CSAPGQIMSTEAFF
TRBJ2-3	TRBV11-2	15	NA	NA	TGTGCCAGCAGCCAAGATCCTCCGATCACAGATACGCAGTATTTT	CASSQDPPITDTQYF
TRBJ2-2	TRBV3-1	15	few	NA	TGTGCCAGCAGCCATTGGGACGGGGGCACCGGGGAGCTGTTTTTT	CASSHWDGGTGELFF
TRBJ1-2	TRBV13	14	few	TRBD1	TGTGCCAGCAGCGCCGACAGGGGGCGGTGGGGCTACACCTTC	CASSADRGRWGYTF
TRBJ1-2	TRBV20-1	13	many	TRBD1	TGCAGTGCGCTGCCGGGACAGGGCCATGGCTACACCTTC	CSALPGQGHGYTF
TRBJ2-7	TRBV6-1	15	many	NA	TGTGCCAGCAGTGAAGCGGCTGCAGTCTCCTACGAGCAGTACTTC	CASSEAAAVSYEQYF
TRBJ1-1	TRBV2	13	many	TRBD1	TGTGCCAGCAGTACCAGGGGGGATACTGAAGCTTTCTTT	CASSTRGDTEAFF
TRBJ1-3	TRBV6-1	14	NA	NA	TGTGCCAGCGGACGGGCCCTCTCTGGAAACACCATATATTTT	CASGRALSGNTIYF
TRBJ2-7	TRBV12-3/TRBV12-4	16	NA	TRBD2	TGTGCCAGCAGTGTGGGGACTAGCGGGGGCTCCTACGCGCAGTACTTC	CASSVGTSGGSYAQYF
TRBJ2-3	TRBV30	13	many	NA	TGTGCCTGGAGTGGGGGGTTTACAGATACGCAGTATTTT	CAWSGGFTDTQYF